The sequence of this TCR beta chain was determined in a study of cytomegalovirus exposure and HLA in healthy donors. A remark on this clone: The sample holds other DNA sequences that translate to the same CDR3.

J gave up 7 bases and V 10 bases, and 18 bases lay outside the gene matches. The CDR3 spans 15 residues. The germline V gene has CDR1 MNHEY and CDR2 SMNVEV (reference sequence). A multiplex PCR was run with 60 Vbeta primers and 13 Jbeta primers. Some clones are missing from TCRdb's copy, which holds only in-frame ones; the method was immunoSEQ multiplex PCR. The data contain 120,000 or so clones, around 66% of them seen just once; the ten biggest clones take up 1.5%. The V and J genes are TRBV27 and TRBJ2-7; 8 bases match TRBD2. The source material was PBMCs. The origin of this receptor is a man between 18 and 35 years old in good health and CMV-seronegative. CDR3 in amino acids: CATSNGLAGVWEQYF. The CDR3 nucleotides are TGTGCCACCTCGAATGGGCTAGCGGGTGTATGGGAGCAGTACTTC.